The rows below give T cell receptor beta chains drawn from one sample of a study of blood T cell repertoires in COVID-19. Profiled with immunoSEQ multiplex PCR; TCRdb holds only in-frame clones, not every one. In the table there are 130,000 to 150,000 clones, about 80% of which are singletons. Source material: peripheral blood. These receptors came from a human donor in a cohort sampled during active COVID-19. CDR3s include the opening cysteine and the closing phenylalanine or tryptophan.

v_call: TRBV10-3; cdr3_aa: CAISAGQGFGNQPQHF
v_call: TRBV9; cdr3_aa: CASSLDQTVNNSPLHF
v_call: TRBV7-7; cdr3_aa: CASSLDGGGYNEQFF
v_call: TRBV28; cdr3_aa: CASRYPQGGVRQPQHF
v_call: TRBV28; cdr3_aa: CASSLGTPQTQYF
v_call: TRBV19; cdr3_aa: CASKSQAGGNTIYF
v_call: TRBV5-1; cdr3_aa: CASSAGTVNYGYTF
v_call: TRBV28; cdr3_aa: CASSGTGGYNEQFF
v_call: TRBV27; cdr3_aa: CASSFMNSPLHF
v_call: TRBV4-1; cdr3_aa: CASSQDQVGDTEAFF
v_call: TRBV20-1; cdr3_aa: CSASLRSQFF
v_call: TRBV5-1; cdr3_aa: CASSLGSRTNEKLFF
v_call: TRBV5-1; cdr3_aa: CASSSDAGDTQYF
v_call: TRBV7-7; cdr3_aa: CASSLGTSGADTQYF
v_call: TRBV9; cdr3_aa: CASGQGLPNSPLHF
v_call: TRBV10-3; cdr3_aa: CAISGVGTTDNEQFF
v_call: TRBV3-1/TRBV3-2; cdr3_aa: CASSQNRGGYTF
v_call: TRBV4-2; cdr3_aa: CASSLYERGGPTDTQYF
v_call: TRBV2; cdr3_aa: CASRGGVNSPLHF
v_call: TRBV7-6; cdr3_aa: CASSLEGLAGYNEQFF
v_call: TRBV28; cdr3_aa: CASTVGAGDNNEQFF
v_call: TRBV5-1; cdr3_aa: CASSLGLAATDTQYF
v_call: TRBV9; cdr3_aa: CASSVSSNTGELFF
v_call: TRBV7-6; cdr3_aa: CASSLGLAGAETQYF
v_call: TRBV6-5; cdr3_aa: CASTLAGTVNSPLHF
v_call: TRBV3-1/TRBV3-2; cdr3_aa: CASSHGQGDGYTF
v_call: TRBV5-1; cdr3_aa: CASSEGLALGNEQFF
v_call: TRBV6-6; cdr3_aa: CASSSRTGGTDTQYF
v_call: TRBV6-1; cdr3_aa: CASSERGGSSQTGGANVLTF
v_call: TRBV4-2; cdr3_aa: CASSQEGDWETQYF
v_call: TRBV25-1; cdr3_aa: CASSDPTGSTYNEQFF
v_call: TRBV7-9; cdr3_aa: CASSLGGPGYGYTF
v_call: TRBV19; cdr3_aa: CASGQGAPGNTIYF
v_call: TRBV7-8; cdr3_aa: CASSFPTGPYNSPLHF
v_call: TRBV18; cdr3_aa: CASSPPLARTQYF
v_call: TRBV5-4; cdr3_aa: CASSLESTGAGGYTF
v_call: TRBV19; cdr3_aa: CASSITLAGFVTDTQYF
v_call: TRBV2; cdr3_aa: CASQRGGNYEQYF
v_call: TRBV5-1; cdr3_aa: CASSSRGQDLYNEQFF
v_call: TRBV15; cdr3_aa: CATSTVLNTEAFF
v_call: TRBV7-2; cdr3_aa: CASTGLADYANTGELFF
v_call: TRBV2; cdr3_aa: CASRGGVSTDTQYF
v_call: TRBV18; cdr3_aa: CASSPAGGGPNSEQFF
v_call: TRBV27; cdr3_aa: CASSLYRGYMNTEAFF
v_call: TRBV6-5; cdr3_aa: CASSLTGASNQPQHF
v_call: TRBV5-4; cdr3_aa: CASSSQGAGGNQPQHF